This T cell receptor (beta chain) was profiled in a study of blood T cells in healthy people across ages (dated by TCRdb to the mid-2010s). Background for the entire study: In model experiments, roughly one uniquely barcoded TCR beta cDNA molecule per two T cells was captured by template switching. To track age-related changes in TCR beta repertoire diversity, the study relied on deep sequencing normalized with unique cDNA molecular identifiers. Two additional independent replicas of 1 million unique cDNA reads from the same blood draw were analyzed for two donors (one aged 18 to 30 and one aged 80 or older). The donors were divided into four age groups: young (average around 15 years), middle-aged (around 37), aged (about 60) and long-lived (about 90).

This clonotype occurred a few times. The clone's antigen remains unknown. Base qualities were left out, and no much larger clone turns up one base away. Library method: 5' RACE. Sequenced using an Illumina HiSeq 2500. A second PCR of roughly 7 to 11 cycles was performed with a sample-barcoded 5' primer and a J-beta primer mix. A unique molecular identifier was introduced onto each TCR beta cDNA molecule by a template-switch 5' adaptor carrying 12 random nucleotides. Each sample yielded at least 2.5 million CDR3-containing paired-end reads. First-strand cDNA synthesis was performed from all RNA using the Mint cDNA synthesis kit, with priming by a TRBC-specific oligonucleotide. All cDNA was treated with uracil-DNA glycosylase and then went through a first 18-cycle PCR with the universal primers M1SS and BC2_uni_R. Processing in the source paper ran as follows. Each sample was normalized by randomly selecting 1 million high-quality reads, each carrying a distinct molecular identifier. Instead of being binned into consensus sequences, reads with shared molecular identifiers were discarded. CDR3 identification, clonotype clustering and error correction used MiTCR with a Q25 quality threshold and the strictest error-elimination algorithm. A nonparametric unseen species model with Euler transformation was used to estimate a lower bound on total TCR beta diversity. Through fastp at Q25 and MiXCR, TCRdb rebuilt clones from the public reads, retaining in-frame beta chains. Entries are consolidated by CDR3 protein sequence, retaining the most common genes and DNA. It is TCRdb's table, rather than the study itself, that gives the V and J calls and clone size. The sample table shows hundreds of thousands of distinct CDR3 sequences, and just under 25% are seen once. Jointly, the top ten make up more than 7.5% of the sample.

Beyond this particular receptor, the publication reports: Observed TCR beta diversity per million T cells fell roughly linearly with age, and a significant reduction was already apparent by age roughly 40. Compared with the aged group, the long-lived group had more naive CD4+ T cells, fewer expanded clones and increased TCR diversity, suggesting age selection. Donor CMV infection status was unknown, potentially confounding age-related changes in expanded clonotypes. Because profiling used bulk unsorted PBMCs, naive and antigen-experienced compartments could not be compared conclusively. Estimates of total diversity based on one million sequenced T cells were regarded as lower bounds and as underestimates. The percentage of naive T cells measured by flow cytometry correlated strongly with observed TCR beta diversity.

Trimming removed 10 bases from V and 5 bases from J; the gene matches leave 10 bases unexplained. Spanning cysteine to phenylalanine, the CDR3 consists of 14 amino acids. Only the CDR3 DNA is retained, 42 bases long and in frame from the first base. CDR1 and CDR2, looked up from the germline V gene, are MDHEN and SYDVKM. The donors were 40 or so Caucasian individuals from Russia, aged roughly 6 to 100 years, who were systemically healthy. Each donor gave 9 to 10 milliliters of peripheral blood, collected into EDTA-treated Vacutainer tubes. Ficoll-Paque density-gradient centrifugation was used to isolate PBMCs, with at least 6.5 million per sample. Total RNA, at least 5 micrograms per sample, was extracted from PBMCs with Trizol reagent. For every donor, flow cytometry on a PBMC aliquot measured the percentage of naive CD45RAhigh/CD27high T cells. These data are also associated with another study on T cells of mothers and their children. The second paper states: Nine systemically healthy Caucasian individuals, comprising three mothers and their six children, were included as donors. cDNA synthesis used all of the extracted RNA, with approximately 1.6 ug of RNA in each 15 ul reaction. In the second PCR, sample barcodes and 2-4 random nucleotides were introduced via the M1S primer. Over 8.5 million TCR beta CDR3 reads came from each mother, compared with millions of reads from each child. TCR recombination output is similarly shaped by thymic selection in related and unrelated pairs, with a minor effect exerted by inherited differences. Normalized repertoire overlap was always found to be slightly, but never significantly, higher in related mother-child pairs than in unrelated mother-child pairs. Persistent microchimeric T cell clones were not detected, at a sensitivity of 95 to 100 clones per million clonotypes. In the study, deep NGS was used to compare the TCR beta repertoires of mothers and children, and features distinguishing related mother-child pairs from unrelated individuals were sought. Mothers averaged 40 +/- 4 years of age and children averaged roughly 11 +/- 4 years. Libraries were sequenced on Illumina HiSeq 2000 with 100+100 nt paired-end reads after adapter ligation with NEBNext reagents. To avoid cross-contamination, the mother libraries and the child libraries were prepared a month apart and sequenced in separate runs. Each donor had between 500,000 and 2,000,000 distinct TCR beta clonotypes identified. Naive TCR beta clonotypes were estimated from low-frequency clonotypes matched to each donor's FACS-determined naive share, without sorting.

The chain was built from TRBV28 and TRBJ2-2; 7 of the junction bases match TRBD1. The source of this sequence is a boy younger than 18 in good health. Sequenced sample: blood. The CDR3: CATRPGQMTGELFF. In nucleotides, the sequence is TGTGCCACCCGACCGGGACAGATGACCGGGGAGCTGTTTTTT.